These 27 T cell receptor beta chains were sequenced from one sample in a study of shared clonotypes between healthy human individuals. TCRdb's table, derived via immunoSEQ multiplex PCR, lists solely in-frame clones and lacks some. The sample holds 2 million to 3 million clones, roughly 93% seen once. Sequencing input: naive CD4+ T cells from PBMCs. Subset specified: CD45RA+ positively selected. These receptors originate from a man aged 18 to 29 in good health. Some clones in this sample may be carry-over from other donors' samples.

This chain uses TRBV10-1 with TRBJ1-1, with a weak D call TRBD1 (5 bases). Germline CDR1 and CDR2: WNHNN and SYGVQD (reference sequence). The CDR3 is 14 amino acids. With 8 bases removed from V and 2 bases from J, the gap between germline ends came to 15 bases. CDR3 in DNA: TGCGCCAGCTCCTCCGGGGGGAGTAACACTGAAGCTTTCTTT. Its protein is CASSSGGSNTEAFF.

J is TRBJ1-1 and V is TRBV6-5; no clear D. CDR1 and CDR2 (germline): MNHEY, SVGAGI. The length of the CDR3 is 16 residues. The V end lost 2 bases, the J end lost 4 bases, and 17 bases lay between the germline ends. The CDR3 bases are TGTGCCAGCAGTTACGCGTCCGCAACCAGCTTCACTGAAGCTTTCTTT. It codes for CASSYASATSFTEAFF.

This chain joins TRBV6-1 and TRBJ1-2; 7 nucleotides line up with TRBD1. The germline gives CDR1 MNHNS, CDR2 SASEGT. CDR3 size: 15 residues. Unmatched junction bases numbered 15, after V lost 4 bases and J lost 10 bases. The CDR3 protein is CASSGFRTGGMDYTF. In nucleotides, the CDR3 is TGTGCCAGCAGTGGATTCCGGACAGGAGGGATGGACTACACCTTC.

The chain uses TRBV1 and TRBJ1-2. TRBV1 corresponds to a pseudogene. The CDR3 length is 15 residues. CDR3 sequence: CTSSQQDGGSYGYTF. The DNA for the CDR3 is TGCACCAGCAGCCAACAAGACGGGGGGAGCTATGGCTACACCTTC.

The chain uses TRBV11-2 and TRBJ1-1, with TRBD1 matching 7 bases. CDR1 is SGHAT, CDR2 FQNNGV, per germline. After removal of 4 bases from V and 1 base from J, the junction contained 6 bases not matched to a gene. The CDR3 has 15 amino acids. CDR3: CASSSTRQGNTEAFF. In DNA form, the CDR3 reads TGTGCCAGCAGCTCTACGAGACAGGGGAACACTGAAGCTTTCTTT.

This chain links TRBV28 with TRBJ1-1, with 7 bases that match TRBD1. The CDR3 has 12 residues. V dropped 7 bases and J dropped 9; count of bases not matched to a gene: 8. The germline V gene has CDR1 MDHEN and CDR2 SYDVKM. CDR3 bases: TGTGCCAGCATCCACCAACAGGGGAAAGCTTTCTTT. It specifies CASIHQQGKAFF.

This chain connects TRBV18 to TRBJ2-1; D might be TRBD2 (6 bases). This CDR3 region has 15 residues. Trimming left V 6 bases short and J 9 bases short, with 21 bases between. CDR1 is KGHSH and CDR2 is LQKENI in the germline V gene. CDR3 sequence: CASSRGESDGGEQFF. CDR3 nucleotides: TGTGCCAGCTCCCGGGGAGAGTCGGACGGGGGTGAGCAGTTCTTC.

The rearrangement joins TRBV7-2 to TRBJ2-7; a possible D gene is TRBD1 (6 bases). The germline CDR1 and CDR2 sequences are SGHTA and FQGNSA. Between the trimmed V and J ends, which lost 3 bases and 1 base, there was a span of 13 bases. This CDR3 has 15 residues. CDR3 DNA: TGTGCCAGCAGCTTCCGGGACATCGGATCCTACGAGCAGTACTTC. The encoded protein is CASSFRDIGSYEQYF.

This sequence joins TRBV11-2 and TRBJ2-2, with D perhaps TRBD2 (6 bases). Germline-derived CDR1 and CDR2 are SGHAT and FQNNGV. V was trimmed by 1 base and J by 2 bases, leaving 14 bases between them. CDR3 size: 17 residues. This chain's CDR3 is CASSLGTGRTNTGELFF. CDR3 DNA sequence: TGTGCCAGCAGCTTAGGGACCGGGAGAACCAACACCGGGGAGCTGTTTTTT.

The V and J genes are TRBV9 and TRBJ1-1, with a possible D match to TRBD1 (5 bases). The CDR3 sequence is 13 residues long. V dropped 3 bases and J dropped 6 bases, with 12 bases sitting between them. CDR1 is SGDLS, CDR2 YYNGEE, per germline. This chain's CDR3 is CASSATLRAEAFF. The CDR3 DNA follows: TGTGCCAGCAGCGCCACCCTCAGGGCTGAAGCTTTCTTT.

V gene TRBV28 combines with J gene TRBJ1-2, with D uncertain. V was pared by 6 bases and J by 3 bases, with 5 bases between. Germline V gives CDR1 MDHEN, CDR2 SYDVKM. CDR3 length: 11 residues. The CDR3 region is CASSKYYGYTF. As DNA, the CDR3 is TGTGCCAGCAGCAAATACTATGGCTACACCTTC.

As for this clone: The same CDR3 is also encoded by other DNA sequences in this sample. The chain recombines TRBV5-1 with TRBJ1-2, with 8 bases that match TRBD1. The V gene end was trimmed by 1 base and the J gene end by 5 bases; junction bases not matched to a gene: 4. CDR1 and CDR2 (germline): SGHRS, YFSETQ. CDR3 length: 14 amino acids. This CDR3 is CASSLTGGRYGYTF. The DNA of the CDR3 is TGCGCCAGCAGCTTGACAGGGGGTCGTTATGGCTACACCTTC.

J is TRBJ1-1 and V is TRBV7-3; tentatively, D is TRBD1 (6 bases). CDR1 and CDR2 from the germline V gene are SGHTA and FQGTGA. V was pared by 5 bases and J by 1 base, with 20 bases between. There are 17 residues in the CDR3. CDR3 protein: CASSNAPGQGSNTEAFF. The CDR3 nucleotides read TGTGCCAGCAGCAACGCGCCCGGGCAGGGGTCGAACACTGAAGCTTTCTTT.

V and J are TRBV9 and TRBJ1-6; a possible D gene is TRBD1 (6 bases). The CDR3 covers 15 residues. V lost 0 bases and J 7 bases, leaving 11 bases between the germline ends. Germline assignment: CDR1 SGDLS and CDR2 YYNGEE. The CDR3 sequence: CASSVVGQINSPLHF. CDR3 sequence (DNA): TGTGCCAGCAGCGTAGTTGGACAGATAAATTCACCCCTCCACTTT.

The V call is TRBV7-9, the J call TRBJ2-1, with TRBD2 matching 10 bases. Trimming removed 1 base from V and 8 bases from J; junction bases left unmatched: 17. CDR3 size: 19 residues. Germline V gene data show CDR1 as SEHNR and CDR2 as FQNEAQ (reference sequence). The CDR3 region is CASSLVFISLAGAQDEQFF. The CDR3 nucleotides are TGTGCCAGCAGCTTAGTGTTCATTTCGCTAGCGGGAGCACAGGATGAGCAGTTCTTC.

Concerning this clone itself: Other DNA sequences within the sample encode an identical CDR3. CDR3 amino acids: CSARTDTQYF. CDR3 nucleotides: TGCAGTGCCCGCACAGATACGCAGTATTTT. The chain employs TRBV20-1 and TRBJ2-3; D is unclear. V lost 6 bases and J 1 base, leaving 2 bases between the germline ends. The germline V gene encodes CDR1 DFQATT and CDR2 SNEGSKA (reference sequence). This CDR3 is built from 10 residues.

This clone was seen only a few times. V and J are TRBV4-2 and TRBJ1-1; D gene ambiguous. V lost 4 bases, J lost 3 bases, and 12 bases lay in between. This CDR3 region has 14 residues. The germline gives CDR1 LGHNA, CDR2 YNFKEQ. The DNA for the CDR3 is TGTGCCAGCAGCCTCTTGGTCAGTGACACTGAAGCTTTCTTT. Amino acid sequence: CASSLLVSDTEAFF.

The chain carries TRBV7-9 and TRBJ1-1; TRBD1 might be the D (6 bases). The germline V and J ends were trimmed by 5 bases and 0 bases, with 13 bases remaining between them. The CDR3 contains 15 residues. CDR1 SEHNR and CDR2 FQNEAQ come from the germline V gene (reference sequence). CDR3 in amino acids: CASSPGHVMNTEAFF. For the CDR3, the DNA is TGTGCCAGCAGCCCGGGACACGTCATGAACACTGAAGCTTTCTTT.

This chain joins TRBV4-1 and TRBJ2-3; no clear D. The CDR3 spans 14 residues. Germline V lookup: CDR1 MGHRA, CDR2 YSYEKL. The V end was cut by 4 bases, the J end by 6 bases, with 14 bases between. CDR3 sequence reads: CASSLSGIIDTQYF. Written as DNA, the CDR3 is TGCGCCAGCAGCCTCTCCGGAATTATTGATACGCAGTATTTT.

The rearrangement uses TRBV11-2 and TRBJ2-2; D may be TRBD1 (6 bases). The V gene's germline CDR1 is SGHAT and CDR2 FQNNGV. The CDR3 runs to 15 residues. Trimming took off 8 bases at V and 2 bases at J, with 15 bases between the two ends. CDR3 sequence: CASGNTGSNTGELFF. Here the CDR3 DNA reads TGTGCCAGCGGAAATACAGGGTCTAACACCGGGGAGCTGTTTTTT.

The genes are TRBV19 and TRBJ2-1; the match to TRBD2 covers 7 bases. This CDR3 contains 16 residues. Germline V gene sequence: CDR1 LNHDA, CDR2 SQIVND (reference sequence). The V gene end was trimmed by 5 bases and the J gene end by 3 bases; junction bases not matched to a gene: 10. The CDR3, as DNA: TGTGCCAGTAGTGCTCGGGGGGACTCGCTCTACAATGAGCAGTTCTTC. Translated: CASSARGDSLYNEQFF.

The V and J genes are TRBV19 and TRBJ2-6, with TRBD1 identical over 10 bases. Germline V lookup: CDR1 LNHDA, CDR2 SQIVND (reference sequence). The CDR3 is 18 amino acids. V dropped 7 bases and J dropped 4; count of bases not matched to a gene: 13. The CDR3 region is CASTRGTGALDGANVLTF. CDR3 nucleotides: TGTGCCAGTACCCGCGGGACAGGGGCGTTGGACGGGGCCAACGTCCTGACTTTC.

The chain recombines TRBV5-5 with TRBJ1-1; D perhaps matches TRBD1 (5 bases). Germline CDR1 and CDR2: SGHKS and YYEKEE (reference sequence). V gave up 2 bases and J gave up 1 base, with 15 bases separating them. The CDR3 covers 16 residues. The CDR3 region has the DNA TGTGCCAGCAGCTTACCTCGTGAGGGGTCGAACACTGAAGCTTTCTTT. Amino acid sequence: CASSLPREGSNTEAFF.

The chain couples TRBV5-4 to TRBJ2-7, with 9 nucleotides matching TRBD1. Trimming cost V 0 bases and J 8 bases; bases outside gene matches: 9. The CDR3 has 15 amino acids. From germline, CDR1 is SGHNT and CDR2 YYREEE (reference sequence). The CDR3 reads CASSLGTGEIRKQYF. CDR3 coding DNA: TGTGCCAGCAGCTTGGGGACAGGGGAAATTCGGAAGCAGTACTTC.

This chain connects TRBV5-1 to TRBJ1-6; tentatively, D is TRBD1 (5 bases). Germline CDR1 reads SGHRS; CDR2 reads YFSETQ. The CDR3 contains 14 residues. Trimming shortened V by 2 bases and J by 10 bases, and 13 bases separated the two germline ends. CDR3 bases: TGCGCCAGCAGCTTCGGCAGGGACGAGTCACCCCTCCACTTT. It encodes CASSFGRDESPLHF.

As for this clone: Different DNA sequences within this sample yield the same CDR3. The J gene is TRBJ2-3, the V gene TRBV7-2; tentatively, D is TRBD2 (5 bases). The CDR3 is 13 amino acids. CDR1 is SGHTA and CDR2 is FQGNSA in the germline V gene. The V gene lost 5 bases and the J gene lost 4 bases, with 10 bases spanning the gap. Here the CDR3 DNA reads TGTGCCAGCAGCCCTTCCGGGGCAGATACGCAGTATTTT. It yields the protein CASSPSGADTQYF.

The chain carries TRBV29-1 and TRBJ2-4, with D possibly called TRBD1 or TRBD2 (6 bases each). Trimming left V 7 bases short and J 0 bases short, with 19 bases between. CDR1 is SQVTM, CDR2 ANQGSEA, per germline. This CDR3 is 16 amino acids long. This CDR3 reads CSAIPQGLLAKNIQYF. The CDR3 DNA follows: TGCAGCGCGATACCACAGGGACTCCTAGCCAAAAACATTCAGTACTTC.